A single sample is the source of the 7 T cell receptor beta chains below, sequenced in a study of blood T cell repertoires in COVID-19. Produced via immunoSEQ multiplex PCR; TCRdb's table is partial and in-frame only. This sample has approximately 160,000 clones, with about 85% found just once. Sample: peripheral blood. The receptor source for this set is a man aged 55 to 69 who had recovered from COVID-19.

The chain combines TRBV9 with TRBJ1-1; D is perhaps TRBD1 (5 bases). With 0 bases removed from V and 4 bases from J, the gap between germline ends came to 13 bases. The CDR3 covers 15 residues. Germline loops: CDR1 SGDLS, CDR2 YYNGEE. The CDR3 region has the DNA TGTGCCAGCAGCGTAGCTCTGGGGGAGGGCACTGAAGCTTTCTTT. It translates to CASSVALGEGTEAFF.

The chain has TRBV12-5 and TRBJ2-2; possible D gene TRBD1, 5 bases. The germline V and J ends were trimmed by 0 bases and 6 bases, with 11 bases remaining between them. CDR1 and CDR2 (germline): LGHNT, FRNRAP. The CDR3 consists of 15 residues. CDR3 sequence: CASGLVRVEAGELFF. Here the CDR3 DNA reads TGTGCTAGTGGTTTGGTCAGGGTAGAGGCCGGGGAGCTGTTTTTT. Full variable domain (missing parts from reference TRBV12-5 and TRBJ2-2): DARVTQTPRHKVTEMGQEVTMRCQPILGHNTVFWYRQTMMQGLELLAYFRNRAPLDDSGMPKDRFSAEMPDATLATLKIQPSEPRDSAVYFCASGLVRVEAGELFFGEGSRLTVL.

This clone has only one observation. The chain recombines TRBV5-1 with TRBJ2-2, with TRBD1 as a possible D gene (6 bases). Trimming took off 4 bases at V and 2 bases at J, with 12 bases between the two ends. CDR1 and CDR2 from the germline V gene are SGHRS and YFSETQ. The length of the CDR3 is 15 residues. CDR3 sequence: CASSPRQENTGELFF. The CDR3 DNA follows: TGCGCCAGCAGCCCCCGACAGGAAAACACCGGGGAGCTGTTTTTT.

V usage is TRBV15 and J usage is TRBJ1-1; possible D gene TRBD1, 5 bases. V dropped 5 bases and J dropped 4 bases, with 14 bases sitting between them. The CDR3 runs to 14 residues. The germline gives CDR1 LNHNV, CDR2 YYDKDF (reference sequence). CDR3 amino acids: CATSAGDGLTEAFF. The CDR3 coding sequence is TGTGCCACCAGCGCGGGGGACGGACTCACTGAAGCTTTCTTT.

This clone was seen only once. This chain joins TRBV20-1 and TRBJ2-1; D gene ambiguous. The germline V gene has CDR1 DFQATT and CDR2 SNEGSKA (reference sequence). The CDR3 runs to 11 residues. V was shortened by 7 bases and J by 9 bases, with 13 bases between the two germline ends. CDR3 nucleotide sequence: TGCAGTGTGTTCCGCGTAACTGAGCAGTTCTTC. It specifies CSVFRVTEQFF.

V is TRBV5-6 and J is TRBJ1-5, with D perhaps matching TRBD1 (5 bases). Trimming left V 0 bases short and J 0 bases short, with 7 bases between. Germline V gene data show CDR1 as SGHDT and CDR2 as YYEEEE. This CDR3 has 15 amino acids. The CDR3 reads CASSLDRSSNQPQHF. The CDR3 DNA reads TGTGCCAGCAGCTTGGACAGGTCTAGCAATCAGCCCCAGCATTTT.

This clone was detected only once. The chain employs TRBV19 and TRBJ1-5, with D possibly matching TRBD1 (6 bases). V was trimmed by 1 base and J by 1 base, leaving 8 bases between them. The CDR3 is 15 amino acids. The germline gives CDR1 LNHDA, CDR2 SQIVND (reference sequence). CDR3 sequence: CASSIAQGSNQPQHF. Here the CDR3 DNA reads TGTGCCAGTAGTATAGCCCAGGGGAGCAATCAGCCCCAGCATTTT.